This note documents a single T cell receptor (beta chain) sequence. What it binds is unknown. This sample was included in a study of shared clonotypes between healthy human individuals. TCRdb keeps only in-frame clones here, not all; method: immunoSEQ multiplex PCR. This repertoire shows some 2,400,000 clones, under 97% found once; its top ten account for approximately 0.13%. The CDR3 is made up of 14 amino acids. Trimming pared 1 base from V and 3 bases from J, leaving 9 bases between. The germline gives CDR1 MNHEY, CDR2 SMNVEV (reference sequence). Study-level points and caveats: Clonotype sharing among the donors was expected to vary with sequencing depth.

This TCR was recovered from a man aged 18 to 35 in good health. The chain links TRBV27 to TRBJ2-5; the D gene is possibly TRBD2 (5 bases). Source material: naive CD4+ T cells sorted from blood. Sample subset: CD45RA+ positively selected. CDR3 sequence reads: CASSLWASKETQYF. The CDR3 DNA reads TGTGCCAGCAGTTTATGGGCTAGCAAAGAGACCCAGTACTTC.